This is a list of T cell receptor beta chains from one sample in a study of technical replicates of blood from a few donors. Generated by immunoSEQ multiplex PCR, the TCRdb table keeps only in-frame clones and is missing some. This sample carries approximately 81,000 clones, approximately 97% of them seen once, and the ten largest clones take under 0.2%. The sequenced sample consisted of T cells isolated from PBMCs. The receptors stem from a human donor in good health. Each CDR3 is given with its conserved first and last residue. The order of the fields is J gene, V gene, D gene, clone size, CDR3 DNA, CDR3 protein. D genes are given only for firm matches. For some rows the clone size is stated as once, few or many, or as a class when expanded; others skip it.

j_call: TRBJ1-2
v_call: TRBV28
d_call: -
clone_size: -
cdr3_nt: TGTGCCAGCAGCCCTAGGATTTATACTTTATATGGCTACACCTTC
cdr3_aa: CASSPRIYTLYGYTF

j_call: TRBJ2-2
v_call: TRBV5-1
d_call: TRBD1
clone_size: -
cdr3_nt: TGCGCCAGCAGCGAGACAGGGACCGGGGAGCTGTTTTTT
cdr3_aa: CASSETGTGELFF

j_call: TRBJ2-3
v_call: TRBV28
d_call: -
clone_size: -
cdr3_nt: TGTGCCAGCAGTTCTCTTCTAAGGCGGGTACTCCACCAAAGGAGGGGTGATACGCAGTATTTT
cdr3_aa: CASSSLLRRVLHQRRGDTQYF

j_call: TRBJ2-6
v_call: TRBV9
d_call: -
clone_size: -
cdr3_nt: TGTGCCAGCAGCCTCCCAGGGTTTGGGGCCAACGTCCTGACTTTC
cdr3_aa: CASSLPGFGANVLTF

j_call: TRBJ2-7
v_call: TRBV5-6
d_call: -
clone_size: -
cdr3_nt: TGTGCCAGCAGCTTCCCGAGGGTTGGTTCCTACGAGCAGTACTTC
cdr3_aa: CASSFPRVGSYEQYF

j_call: TRBJ2-1
v_call: TRBV5-1
d_call: TRBD2
clone_size: once
cdr3_nt: TGCGCCAGCAGCCCCGGACTAGCGGGGGGCCTCTACAATGAGCAGTTCTTC
cdr3_aa: CASSPGLAGGLYNEQFF

j_call: TRBJ1-2
v_call: TRBV28
d_call: TRBD1
clone_size: -
cdr3_nt: TGTGCCAGCAGTACCCCTGAGGACAGGGTCTATGGCTACACCTTC
cdr3_aa: CASSTPEDRVYGYTF

j_call: TRBJ1-6
v_call: TRBV5-4
d_call: TRBD1
clone_size: once
cdr3_nt: TGTGCCAGCAGCCCCCCGGGACAGGGGAACTATAATTCACCCCTCCACTTT
cdr3_aa: CASSPPGQGNYNSPLHF

j_call: TRBJ1-2
v_call: TRBV30
d_call: TRBD1
clone_size: -
cdr3_nt: TGTGCCTGGAGTGTACGGACAGGGGGTGGCTACACCTTC
cdr3_aa: CAWSVRTGGGYTF

j_call: TRBJ2-1
v_call: TRBV6-1
d_call: TRBD2
clone_size: -
cdr3_nt: TGTGCCAGCAGTGGGCCAACTAGCGGGGGGCACTACAGCTCCTACAATGAGCAGTTCTTC
cdr3_aa: CASSGPTSGGHYSSYNEQFF

j_call: TRBJ1-2
v_call: TRBV18
d_call: TRBD1
clone_size: -
cdr3_nt: TGTGCCAGCTCACCGGGAACAGGGGGCTTTGTGAATGGCTACACCTTC
cdr3_aa: CASSPGTGGFVNGYTF

j_call: TRBJ1-1
v_call: TRBV5-1
d_call: TRBD1
clone_size: -
cdr3_nt: TGCGCCAGCAGCTTGGGTATTACAGGGGGAGGCACTGAAGCTTTCTTT
cdr3_aa: CASSLGITGGGTEAFF

j_call: TRBJ1-1
v_call: TRBV19
d_call: -
clone_size: -
cdr3_nt: TGTGCCATCAGCCATATGCGGACAGAAGCTTTCTTT
cdr3_aa: CAISHMRTEAFF

j_call: TRBJ2-5
v_call: TRBV20-1
d_call: -
clone_size: -
cdr3_nt: TGCAGTGCTGAGTTTTTTGAGACCCAGTACTTC
cdr3_aa: CSAEFFETQYF

j_call: TRBJ2-1
v_call: TRBV11-2
d_call: -
clone_size: -
cdr3_nt: TGTGCCAGCAGCCGGCCCCAGGGGACCGAGCAGTTCTTC
cdr3_aa: CASSRPQGTEQFF

j_call: TRBJ1-1
v_call: TRBV5-8
d_call: TRBD1
clone_size: -
cdr3_nt: TGTGCCAGCAGCCTCTACCTACAGGGGAAGGGTGTGGACACTGAAGCTTTCTTT
cdr3_aa: CASSLYLQGKGVDTEAFF

j_call: TRBJ1-1
v_call: TRBV5-1
d_call: TRBD1
clone_size: few
cdr3_nt: TGCGCCAGCAGCTCCACCGGGACAGGGGTATACACTGAAGCTTTCTTT
cdr3_aa: CASSSTGTGVYTEAFF

j_call: TRBJ1-5
v_call: TRBV4-1
d_call: -
clone_size: -
cdr3_nt: TGCGCCAGCAGCCGAGCTGGGGGAGGTAGCAATCAGCCCCAGCATTTT
cdr3_aa: CASSRAGGGSNQPQHF

j_call: TRBJ1-2
v_call: TRBV4-1
d_call: -
clone_size: -
cdr3_nt: TGCGCCAGCAGCCAAGCCGGCGGGGGTGGCTACACCTTC
cdr3_aa: CASSQAGGGGYTF

j_call: TRBJ1-5
v_call: TRBV28
d_call: -
clone_size: -
cdr3_nt: TGTGCTACGCGGGTAACTAACAATCAGCCCCAGCATTTT
cdr3_aa: CATRVTNNQPQHF

j_call: TRBJ2-1
v_call: TRBV13
d_call: -
clone_size: -
cdr3_nt: TGTGCCAGCAGCTACGGACAGAGCGATGAGCAGTTCTTC
cdr3_aa: CASSYGQSDEQFF

j_call: TRBJ2-5
v_call: TRBV28
d_call: TRBD2
clone_size: -
cdr3_nt: TGTGCCAGCAGTTCCCAACTAGCGGGATGGATTGAGACCCAGTACTTC
cdr3_aa: CASSSQLAGWIETQYF

j_call: TRBJ2-7
v_call: TRBV5-1
d_call: TRBD2
clone_size: -
cdr3_nt: TGCGCCAGCAGCCAAGCACGCGGGAGGCCCTACGAGCAGTACTTC
cdr3_aa: CASSQARGRPYEQYF

j_call: TRBJ1-1
v_call: TRBV6-1
d_call: TRBD1
clone_size: once
cdr3_nt: TGTGCCAGCAGTGAACGACAGGGGGCCACTGAAGCTTTCTTT
cdr3_aa: CASSERQGATEAFF

j_call: TRBJ1-2
v_call: TRBV27
d_call: -
clone_size: -
cdr3_nt: TGTGCCAGCAAATACATCGCGGGGGCTAGCTATGGCTACACCTTC
cdr3_aa: CASKYIAGASYGYTF

j_call: TRBJ2-2
v_call: TRBV10-1
d_call: -
clone_size: -
cdr3_nt: TGCGCCATAGAGTTAGGGGACACCGGGGAGCTGTTTTTT
cdr3_aa: CAIELGDTGELFF

j_call: TRBJ1-1
v_call: TRBV6-1
d_call: -
clone_size: -
cdr3_nt: TGTGCCAGTGAGGCGGTTTTGAACACTGAAGCTTTCTTT
cdr3_aa: CASEAVLNTEAFF

j_call: TRBJ1-3
v_call: TRBV5-5
d_call: TRBD1
clone_size: medium-sized
cdr3_nt: TGTGCCAGCAGACGATCCCCGGGACAGGGCTCTGGAAACACCATATATTTT
cdr3_aa: CASRRSPGQGSGNTIYF

j_call: TRBJ2-7
v_call: TRBV2
d_call: TRBD2
clone_size: -
cdr3_nt: TGTGCCAGCAGGGCGGGGGGCGAGCAGTACTTC
cdr3_aa: CASRAGGEQYF

j_call: TRBJ2-1
v_call: TRBV6-5
d_call: -
clone_size: -
cdr3_nt: TGTGCCAGCAGCCGGGATCCCTACAATGAGCAGTTCTTC
cdr3_aa: CASSRDPYNEQFF

j_call: TRBJ1-5
v_call: TRBV28
d_call: -
clone_size: -
cdr3_nt: TGTGCCAGCAGCAGCTGGGACATGGGCTTGAATGGCAATCAGCCCCAGCATTTT
cdr3_aa: CASSSWDMGLNGNQPQHF

j_call: TRBJ2-7
v_call: TRBV6-5
d_call: TRBD1
clone_size: -
cdr3_nt: TGTGCCAGCAGTTACGACCCGGACAGGGGCAACGAGCAGTACTTC
cdr3_aa: CASSYDPDRGNEQYF

j_call: TRBJ1-1
v_call: TRBV15
d_call: -
clone_size: -
cdr3_nt: TGTGCCACCAGCGGTAGAACAGGGAAAGCTTTCTTT
cdr3_aa: CATSGRTGKAFF

j_call: TRBJ1-2
v_call: TRBV5-6
d_call: -
clone_size: -
cdr3_nt: TGTGCCAGCAGCTTGGTGGCGGCATTCTATGGCTACACCTTC
cdr3_aa: CASSLVAAFYGYTF

j_call: TRBJ2-2
v_call: TRBV10-3
d_call: -
clone_size: once
cdr3_nt: TGTGCCATCAGTGAATTAAGCGGCACCCCCGGGGAGGAGCTGTTTTTT
cdr3_aa: CAISELSGTPGEELFF

j_call: TRBJ2-5
v_call: TRBV12-5
d_call: -
clone_size: -
cdr3_nt: TGTGCTAGTTCCTCCGGGGGAAACCAAGAGACCCAGTACTTC
cdr3_aa: CASSSGGNQETQYF

j_call: TRBJ2-3
v_call: TRBV5-4
d_call: -
clone_size: -
cdr3_nt: TGTGCCAGCAGCTTTGGTAGCGGACATTTGATGGTCACAGATACGCAGTATTTT
cdr3_aa: CASSFGSGHLMVTDTQYF

j_call: TRBJ1-1
v_call: TRBV28
d_call: -
clone_size: -
cdr3_nt: TGTGCCAGCAGTTTCGAGTTAGTAAAGAACACTGAAGCTTTCTTT
cdr3_aa: CASSFELVKNTEAFF